The present TCR beta chain was sequenced within a study of shared clonotypes between healthy human individuals. Details on this clone: Antigen specificity is unknown.

Input per replicate PCR of unsorted PBMC was roughly 300 ng DNA, corresponding to tens of thousands of T cell genomes. Authors' methods: ImmunoSEQ sequences covered only the junction and lacked quality scores; filtering therefore differed. Clones were read by immunoSEQ multiplex PCR, and TCRdb kept only the in-frame ones, dropping some. V, J and clone size were drawn from that table, and D and trimming were deduced from the DNA. Of 400,000 to 550,000 clones in the sample, about 80% were seen once. Findings and limits, study-wide: Tissue TCR repertoires likely differ from these blood-only repertoires.

Sample: PBMCs. This receptor was identified in a middle-aged woman in good health. Some clones in this sample may be carry-over from other donors' samples.

CDR3 residues: CASSGTGGNYGYTF. In nucleotides, the CDR3 is TGCGCCAGCAGCGGCACAGGGGGAAACTATGGCTACACCTTC. The V call is TRBV5-1, the J call TRBJ1-2; the match to TRBD1 covers 8 bases. The length of the CDR3 is 14 residues. Germline CDR1 is SGHRS and CDR2 is YFSETQ. The J segment lost 2 bases and the V segment lost 4 bases, leaving 4 bases of the junction unmatched.